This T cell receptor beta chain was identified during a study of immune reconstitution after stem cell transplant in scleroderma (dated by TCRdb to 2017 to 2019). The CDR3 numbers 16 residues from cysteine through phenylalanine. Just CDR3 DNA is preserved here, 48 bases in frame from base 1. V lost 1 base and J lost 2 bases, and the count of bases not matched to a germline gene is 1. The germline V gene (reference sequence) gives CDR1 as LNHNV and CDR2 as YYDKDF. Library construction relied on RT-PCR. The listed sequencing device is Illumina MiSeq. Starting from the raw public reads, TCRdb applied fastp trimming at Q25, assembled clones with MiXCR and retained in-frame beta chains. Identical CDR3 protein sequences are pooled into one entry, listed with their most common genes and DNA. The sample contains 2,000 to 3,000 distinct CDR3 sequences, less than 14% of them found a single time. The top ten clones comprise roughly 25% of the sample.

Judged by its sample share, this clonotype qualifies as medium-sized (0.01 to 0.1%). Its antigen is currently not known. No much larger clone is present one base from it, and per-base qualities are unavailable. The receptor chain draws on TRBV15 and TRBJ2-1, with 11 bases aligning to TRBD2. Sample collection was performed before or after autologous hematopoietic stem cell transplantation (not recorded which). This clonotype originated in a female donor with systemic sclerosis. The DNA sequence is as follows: TGTGCCACCAGCAGAGTTAGCGGGGGGGCCTACAATGAGCAGTTCTTC. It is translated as CATSRVSGGAYNEQFF.